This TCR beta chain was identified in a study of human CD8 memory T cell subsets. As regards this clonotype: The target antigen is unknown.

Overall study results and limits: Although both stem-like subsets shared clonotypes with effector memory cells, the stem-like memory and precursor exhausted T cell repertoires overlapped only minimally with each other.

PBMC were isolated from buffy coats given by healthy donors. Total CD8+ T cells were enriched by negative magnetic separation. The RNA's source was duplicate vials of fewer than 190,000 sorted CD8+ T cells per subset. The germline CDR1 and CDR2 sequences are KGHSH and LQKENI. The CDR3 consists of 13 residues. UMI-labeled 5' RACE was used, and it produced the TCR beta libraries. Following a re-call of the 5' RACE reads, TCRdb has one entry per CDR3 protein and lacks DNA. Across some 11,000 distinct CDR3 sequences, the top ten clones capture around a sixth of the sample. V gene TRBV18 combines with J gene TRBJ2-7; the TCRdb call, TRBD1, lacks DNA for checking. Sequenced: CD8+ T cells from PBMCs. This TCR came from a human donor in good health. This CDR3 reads CASSPPRAYEQYF.